This TCR beta chain stems from a study of blood T cell repertoires in COVID-19 (dated by TCRdb to about 2020). Study-wide context: Samples from collaborators originated in the United States, Italy and Spain and spanned both the acute and convalescent phases of COVID-19. A freely available public database, intended as a resource for researchers studying the immune response to SARS-CoV-2, is where the repertoires were released. A de-identified subject ID, COVID-19 status, age in years and sex were almost always included in the sample metadata. The samples were drawn from the first 160 participants of the ongoing ImmuneRACE study and from about 1,200 subjects provided by 6 global collaborators. Where available, HLA class I and class II types were taken from metadata supplied by the sample provider and were not determined by assay-based typing. The material from the prospective study consisted of cDNA or gDNA derived from T cells, B-cell-depleted T cells, or PBMCs. Deeply sampled blood TCRbeta repertoires from subjects exposed to, actively infected with, or recovered from COVID-19 were included in the dataset. The investigation overall reported the following: The quantity of clinical and demographic metadata differed by source and by participant and was supplied without curation.

Reading from cysteine to phenylalanine, the CDR3 counts 14 amino acids. Kept here is only the CDR3 DNA, which spans 42 bases and is read in frame from base 1. V and J are trimmed by 6 bases and 5 bases, and the gene matches miss 7 bases of the junction. CDR1 and CDR2 (MNHEY, SVGEGT) derive from the germline V gene. TCRbeta CDR3 regions were amplified from genomic DNA using the immunoSEQ Assay, a bias-controlled multiplex PCR. The original pipeline was this. Within the assay, amplification of reference gene primers was used to estimate how many nucleated cells each sample contained. To quantify the absolute abundance of each unique TCRbeta CDR3 rearrangement, sequence reads were collapsed and filtered. For each sample, productive Simpson clonality was calculated by taking the square root of Simpson's diversity index across productive rearrangements. Imported from immuneACCESS, the table was reduced by TCRdb to in-frame sequences with V and J called. These copies leave out some clones; in studies compared against another copy, an unresolved V gene accounts for under half, and the cause of the remainder is not known. V and J calls and clone size come straight from that table; D and trimming were deduced from the DNA. For this sample there are 150,000 to 200,000 clones; 82% appear just once. The ten largest clonotypes hold 4% to 6.5% of the sample.

In the prospective study, participants were roughly 18 to 90 years old, resided in 24 geographic areas of the United States, and were enrolled through a virtual design. To assign participants to cohorts, the prospective study relied on clinical history that participants themselves reported in a screening survey and a study questionnaire. Mobile phlebotomists in the prospective study collected whole blood, serum and a nasopharyngeal or oropharyngeal swab from every participant. Participants in the prospective study had the option to provide additional blood draws and questionnaires over a roughly 2-month period. Prospective study blood samples were shipped either frozen or at room temperature before DNA extraction. With regard to this clone: The antigen it recognizes is unknown. No base-level quality is on record; no much larger clone is a single base apart.

Rearrangement joined TRBV6-2 or TRBV6-3 to TRBJ1-5; 7 bases in between match TRBD1. The source of this sequence is a woman aged 60 to 75 with acute COVID-19. The specimen sequenced was PBMCs or T cells enriched from blood (not recorded which). The sequence in DNA is TGTGCCAGCAGCGTACAGGGGTGGGATCAGCCCCAGCATTTT. The encoded protein is CASSVQGWDQPQHF.